The entry that follows covers one T cell receptor beta chain sequence. The method was immunoSEQ multiplex PCR; TCRdb's version includes in-frame clones alone and lacks a portion of them. The sample lists 90,000 to 100,000 clones; 88% were seen once. Germline V gives CDR1 SGDLS, CDR2 YYNGEE. V gave up 4 bases and J gave up 5 bases; unmatched junction bases: 5. The CDR3 contains 14 residues. The data originate from a study of identifying expanded T cells in peripheral blood. Sample: blood. The clonotype was recovered from a person between 18 and 69 years old in good health. The rearrangement uses TRBV9 and TRBJ1-4, with 7 positions matching TRBD1. The CDR3 DNA sequence: TGTGCCAGCAGCTTCGGACAGGACAATGAAAAACTGTTTTTT. Translated, it gives CASSFGQDNEKLFF. Filled out from reference TRBV9 and TRBJ1-4, the complete variable domain reads DSGVTQTPKHLITATGQRVTLRCSPRSGDLSVYWYQQSLDQGLQFLIQYYNGEERAKGNILERFSAQQFPDLHSELNLSSLELGDSALYFCASSFGQDNEKLFFGSGTQLSVL.